The rows below give T cell receptor beta chains drawn from one sample of a study of T cell responses to AZD1222 COVID-19 vaccine. Profiling relied on immunoSEQ multiplex PCR, and the TCRdb table lists in-frame clones only, not all of them. The table lists roughly 100,000 clones, roughly 80% of them singletons. The material was peripheral blood, obtained on day 0 of AZD1222 vaccination. These receptors were taken from an adult in good health. Each CDR3 is given with its conserved first and last residue. D genes are given only for firm matches. The listing skips clone size in some rows; elsewhere it reads once, few, many or a size class.

d_call cdr3_length j_call v_call clone_size cdr3_nt cdr3_aa
NA 12 TRBJ2-2 TRBV29-1 NA TGCAGCGTTGGACAGTACACCGGGGAGCTGTTTTTT CSVGQYTGELFF
TRBD1 13 TRBJ1-1 TRBV6-5 once TGTGCCAGCATCCACCGGGACAGGGCAAGAGCTTTCTTT CASIHRDRARAFF
NA 16 TRBJ1-5 TRBV23-1 NA TGCGCCAGCAGTCAATCCGACCTATATAGCAATCAGCCCCAGCATTTT CASSQSDLYSNQPQHF
NA 14 TRBJ1-1 TRBV6-5 NA TGTGCCAGCAGCAATTGGGGGCCGAACACTGAAGCTTTCTTT CASSNWGPNTEAFF
TRBD2 16 TRBJ2-1 TRBV11-3 NA TGTGCCAGCAGCACCAGGACTAGCGGGAGTTCCCGGGAGCAGTTCTTC CASSTRTSGSSREQFF
TRBD1 15 TRBJ1-1 TRBV7-2 NA TGTGCCAGCAGCAAACAGGGGGCAATGAACACTGAAGCTTTCTTT CASSKQGAMNTEAFF
NA 15 TRBJ2-3 TRBV6-6 NA TGTGCCAGCAGTCCTCCCGGAACAGGCACAGATACGCAGTATTTT CASSPPGTGTDTQYF
NA 12 TRBJ1-5 TRBV6-2/TRBV6-3 NA TGTGCCAGCAGTCAGGGTTTTCAGCCCCAGCATTTT CASSQGFQPQHF
TRBD1 16 TRBJ1-6 TRBV5-6 NA TGTGCCAGCAGCCGGTCCGGGACAGCCTATAATTCACCCCTCCACTTT CASSRSGTAYNSPLHF
NA 13 TRBJ2-3 TRBV5-4 NA TGTGCCAGCAGCTTAATGGGGACAGATACGCAGTATTTT CASSLMGTDTQYF
NA 12 TRBJ1-1 TRBV29-1 NA TGCAGCGTTGGGAGTCCGAACACTGAAGCTTTCTTT CSVGSPNTEAFF
TRBD1 14 TRBJ2-7 TRBV9 once TGTGCCAGCAGCAGACAGGGGGCAGGCTACGAGCAGTACTTC CASSRQGAGYEQYF
NA 13 TRBJ1-6 TRBV7-8 NA TGTGCCAGCAGTGCGGCAGGTGATTCACCCCTCCACTTT CASSAAGDSPLHF
NA 12 TRBJ2-2 TRBV10-2 few TGCGCCACTCCTCGACAAACCGGGGAGCTGTTTTTT CATPRQTGELFF
NA 14 TRBJ2-3 TRBV5-1 NA TGCGCCAGCAGAAGGGACTCCTACCGAGATACGCAGTATTTT CASRRDSYRDTQYF
NA 15 TRBJ2-5 TRBV4-1 NA TGCGCCAGCAGCCAAGATATGAGGGGAATCGAGACCCAGTACTTC CASSQDMRGIETQYF
NA 14 TRBJ2-7 TRBV6-6 NA TGTGCCAGCAGCCTTCGACAGGTCTCCTACGAGCAGTACTTC CASSLRQVSYEQYF
TRBD1 16 TRBJ1-4 TRBV3-1/TRBV3-2 NA TGTGCCAGCAGCCAGGGACAGGAGATAAGAGGTGAAAAACTGTTTTTT CASSQGQEIRGEKLFF
NA 12 TRBJ1-4 TRBV18 NA TGTGCCAGCTCACCACGAGGGGAAAAACTGTTTTTT CASSPRGEKLFF
TRBD2 16 TRBJ2-3 TRBV15 NA TGTGCCACCAGCAAAACCGGACTAGCCAACACAGATACGCAGTATTTT CATSKTGLANTDTQYF
NA 12 TRBJ2-2 TRBV28 NA TGTGCCACCCACCTGGGGACCGGGGAGCTGTTTTTT CATHLGTGELFF
NA 12 TRBJ1-1 TRBV10-2 NA TGCGCCAGCAGTCAAATTAACACTGAAGCTTTCTTT CASSQINTEAFF
TRBD1 16 TRBJ2-2 TRBV6-2/TRBV6-3 NA TGTGCCAGCAGTAACCGGACAGGGAGGAACACCGGGGAGCTGTTTTTT CASSNRTGRNTGELFF
TRBD2 15 TRBJ2-1 TRBV10-3 NA TGTGCCATCAGTGAGTGGCGGGAGGCGAACAATGAGCAGTTCTTC CAISEWREANNEQFF